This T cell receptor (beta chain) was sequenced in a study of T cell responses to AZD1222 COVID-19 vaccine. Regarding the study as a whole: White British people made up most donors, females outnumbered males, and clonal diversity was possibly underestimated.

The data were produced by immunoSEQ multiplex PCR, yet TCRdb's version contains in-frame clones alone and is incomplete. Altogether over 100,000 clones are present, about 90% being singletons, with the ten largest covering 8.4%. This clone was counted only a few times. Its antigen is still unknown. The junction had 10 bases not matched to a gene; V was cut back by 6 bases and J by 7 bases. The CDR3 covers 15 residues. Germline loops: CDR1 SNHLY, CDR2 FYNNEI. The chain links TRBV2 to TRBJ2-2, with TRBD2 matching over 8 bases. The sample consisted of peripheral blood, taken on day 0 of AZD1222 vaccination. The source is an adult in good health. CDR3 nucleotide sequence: TGTGCCAGCAGCGCAAGCGGGAGATTGGGCGGGGAGCTGTTTTTT. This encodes CASSASGRLGGELFF.